The T cell receptor beta chain described here comes from a study of blood T cell repertoires in COVID-19. Study details: Both acute and convalescent COVID-19 samples were obtained from the United States, Italy and Spain. PBMCs, B-cell-depleted T cells, or T cells provided the cDNA or gDNA that made up the material.

In the original workflow: Estimation of nucleated cell counts relied on the amplification of reference gene primers. Clones were sequenced by immunoSEQ multiplex PCR, and TCRdb holds only the in-frame ones, with some missing. V, J and clone size are taken as reported in that table, and D and trimming were inferred from the DNA itself. The data contain under 150,000 clones, more than 65% of them seen just once; the ten biggest clones take up 20% to 30%. This clone was counted only a few times. Looked up from germline, CDR1 is SGDLS and CDR2 is YYNGEE. This CDR3 has 16 amino acids. Trimming took off 0 bases at V and 4 bases at J, with 13 bases between the two ends.

The sequence came from a human donor in a cohort sampled during active COVID-19. Material for sequencing was peripheral blood. This rearrangement joins TRBV9 to TRBJ2-2, with D perhaps TRBD2 (6 bases). In DNA, the CDR3 is TGTGCCAGCAGCGTAGTGTCTAGCGCGGGCACCGGGGAGCTGTTTTTT. Translating it yields CASSVVSSAGTGELFF.